This TCR beta chain stems from a study of molecular identifiers for immune sequencing clone quantification. This clonotype was recorded a few times. TCRdb reanalysed the PCR reads using MiXCR and keeps one entry per CDR3 protein. The sample lists some 590,000 distinct CDR3 sequences; about 25% were seen once. Naive CD8 libraries used roughly 18,000 to 1,000,000 sorted cells and 10%, 30% or 50% RNA. A CD8+CD4-CCR7+CD45RA+ gate was used to sort naive CD8 T cells. V was pared by 1 base and J by 6 bases, with 7 bases of the junction left unmatched. Germline assignment: CDR1 SGHTA and CDR2 FQGNSA. The CDR3 extends over 16 amino acids.

The specimen sequenced was naive CD8+ T cells from blood, with Jurkat cell RNA spiked in. Specified subset: FACS-sorted CD8+CD4-CCR7+CD45RA+ naive T cells. The TCR comes from a human donor in good health. Some libraries in this study had Jurkat cell RNA spiked in. V is TRBV7-2 and J is TRBJ1-4; 8 nucleotides agree with TRBD1. CDR3 in amino acids: CASSLVVGQGDEKLFF. CDR3 DNA sequence: TGTGCCAGCAGCTTAGTCGTAGGACAGGGTGATGAAAAACTGTTTTTT.